This TCR beta chain was recovered during a study of T cell responses to AZD1222 COVID-19 vaccine. Broader study findings: The study found Spike-specific TCR breadth and depth rose after two AZD1222 doses.

Germline V gives CDR1 MGHRA, CDR2 YSYEKL. This CDR3 is built from 16 residues. The trim removed 4 bases at V and 5 bases at J, leaving 10 bases unmatched. TCRdb's copy holds only in-frame clones and misses some; the assay was immunoSEQ multiplex PCR. The repertoire holds 150,000 or so clones, with 90% as singletons. Points on this clone: Its antigen is unknown.

Sample: peripheral blood, taken on day 0 of AZD1222 vaccination. This TCR came from an adult in good health. This chain links TRBV4-1 with TRBJ1-4; TRBD1 aligns across 7 bases. This chain's CDR3 is CASSLNPGQQNEKLFF. The CDR3 bases are TGCGCCAGCAGCCTCAATCCGGGACAGCAAAATGAAAAACTGTTTTTT.